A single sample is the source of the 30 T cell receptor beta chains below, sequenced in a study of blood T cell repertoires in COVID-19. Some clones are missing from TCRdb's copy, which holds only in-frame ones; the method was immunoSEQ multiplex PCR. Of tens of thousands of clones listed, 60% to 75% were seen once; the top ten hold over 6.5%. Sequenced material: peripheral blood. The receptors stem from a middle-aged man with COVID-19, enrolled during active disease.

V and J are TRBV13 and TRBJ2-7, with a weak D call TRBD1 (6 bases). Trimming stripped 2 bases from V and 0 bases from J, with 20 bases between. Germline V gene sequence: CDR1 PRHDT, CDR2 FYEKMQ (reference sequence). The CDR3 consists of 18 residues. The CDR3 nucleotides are TGTGCCAGCAGCTTATGGAGGAAACAGGGTTCGAGCTCCTACGAGCAGTACTTC. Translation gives CASSLWRKQGSSSYEQYF.

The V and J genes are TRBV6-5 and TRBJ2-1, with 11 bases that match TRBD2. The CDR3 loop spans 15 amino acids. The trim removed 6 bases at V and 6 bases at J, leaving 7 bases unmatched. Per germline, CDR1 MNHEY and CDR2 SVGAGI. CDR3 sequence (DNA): TGTGCCAGCAGGGCGGGACTAGCGGTTCCCAATGAGCAGTTCTTC. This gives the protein CASRAGLAVPNEQFF.

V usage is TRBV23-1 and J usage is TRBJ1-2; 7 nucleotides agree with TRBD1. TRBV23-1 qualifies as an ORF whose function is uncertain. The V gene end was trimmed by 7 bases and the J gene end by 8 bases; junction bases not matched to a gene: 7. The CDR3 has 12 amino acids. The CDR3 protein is CASNPTGKGYTF. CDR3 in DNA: TGCGCCAGCAACCCGACAGGGAAGGGCTACACCTTC.

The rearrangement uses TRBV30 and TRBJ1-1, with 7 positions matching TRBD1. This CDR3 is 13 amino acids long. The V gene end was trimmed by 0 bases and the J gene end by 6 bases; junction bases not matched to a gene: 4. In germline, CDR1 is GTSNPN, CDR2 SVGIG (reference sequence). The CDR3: CAWSVMGQSEAFF. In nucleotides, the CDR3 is TGTGCCTGGAGTGTAATGGGACAGTCTGAAGCTTTCTTT. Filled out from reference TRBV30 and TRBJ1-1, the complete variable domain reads SQTIHQWPATLVQPVGSPLSLECTVEGTSNPNLYWYRQAAGRGLQLLFYSVGIGQISSEVPQNLSASRPQDRQFILSSKKLLLSDSGFYLCAWSVMGQSEAFFGQGTRLTVV.

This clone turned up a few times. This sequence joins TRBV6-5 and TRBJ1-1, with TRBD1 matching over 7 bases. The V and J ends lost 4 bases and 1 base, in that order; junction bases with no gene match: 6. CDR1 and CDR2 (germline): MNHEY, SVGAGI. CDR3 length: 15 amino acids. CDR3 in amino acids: CASSSTGTANTEAFF. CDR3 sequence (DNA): TGTGCCAGCAGTTCGACAGGGACGGCGAACACTGAAGCTTTCTTT.

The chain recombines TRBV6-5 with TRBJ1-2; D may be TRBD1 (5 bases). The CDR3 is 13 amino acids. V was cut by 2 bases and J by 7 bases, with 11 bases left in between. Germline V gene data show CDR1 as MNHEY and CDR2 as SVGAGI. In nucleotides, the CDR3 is TGTGCCAGCAGTTACAGGGGTTCAGGTGGCTACACCTTC. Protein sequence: CASSYRGSGGYTF.

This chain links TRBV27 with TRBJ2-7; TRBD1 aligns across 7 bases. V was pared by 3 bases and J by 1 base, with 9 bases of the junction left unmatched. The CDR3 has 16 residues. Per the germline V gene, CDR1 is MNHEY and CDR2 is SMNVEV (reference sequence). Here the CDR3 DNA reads TGTGCCAGCAGTTTTAGACCGAGACAGGGTTCCTACGAGCAGTACTTC. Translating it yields CASSFRPRQGSYEQYF.

The DNA for the CDR3 is TGCAGCGTCATCAGGGGGAACGACTATGGCTACACCTTC. This sequence encodes CSVIRGNDYGYTF. The rearrangement links TRBV29-1 to TRBJ1-2, with 7 bases matching TRBD1. The CDR3 length is 13 residues. Germline CDR1 SQVTM, CDR2 ANQGSEA. J was trimmed by 3 bases and V by 6 bases; bases with no gene match: 7. Supplemented by reference TRBV29-1 and TRBJ1-2, the full variable domain reads SAVISQKPSRDICQRGTSLTIQCQVDSQVTMMFWYRQQPGQSLTLIATANQGSEATYESGFVIDKFPISRPNLTFSTLTVSNMSPEDSSIYLCSVIRGNDYGYTFGSGTRLTVV.

CDR3 DNA: TGTGCCAGCAGTTTTACGGGGACAGGGGTGGCCTACAATGAGCAGTTCTTC. Its translation: CASSFTGTGVAYNEQFF. This sequence joins TRBV28 and TRBJ2-1; TRBD1 agrees at 10 bases. The CDR3 covers 17 residues. Germline V gene lookup returns CDR1 MDHEN and CDR2 SYDVKM. Trimming cost V 3 bases and J 2 bases; bases outside gene matches: 7.

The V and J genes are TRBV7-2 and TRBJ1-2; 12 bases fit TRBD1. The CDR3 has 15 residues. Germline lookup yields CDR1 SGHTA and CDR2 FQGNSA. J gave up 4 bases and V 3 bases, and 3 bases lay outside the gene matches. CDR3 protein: CASSLGQGAAYGYTF. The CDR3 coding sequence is TGTGCCAGCAGCTTGGGACAGGGGGCTGCCTATGGCTACACCTTC.

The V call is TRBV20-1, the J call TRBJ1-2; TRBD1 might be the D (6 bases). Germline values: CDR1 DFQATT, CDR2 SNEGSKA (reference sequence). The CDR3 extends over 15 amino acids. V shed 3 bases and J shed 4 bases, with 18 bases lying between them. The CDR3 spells CSASPQGGGFYGYTF. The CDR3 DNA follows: TGCAGTGCTAGTCCACAGGGAGGGGGTTTCTATGGCTACACCTTC.

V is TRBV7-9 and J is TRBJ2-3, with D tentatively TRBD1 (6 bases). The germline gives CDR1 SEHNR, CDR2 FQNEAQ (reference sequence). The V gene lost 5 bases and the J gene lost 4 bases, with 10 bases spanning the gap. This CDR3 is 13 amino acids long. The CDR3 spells CASSQGSADTQYF. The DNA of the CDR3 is TGTGCCAGCAGCCAGGGGTCGGCAGATACGCAGTATTTT.

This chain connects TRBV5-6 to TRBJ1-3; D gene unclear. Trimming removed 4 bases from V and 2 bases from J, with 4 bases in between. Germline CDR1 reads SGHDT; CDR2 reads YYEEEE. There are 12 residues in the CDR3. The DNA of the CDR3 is TGTGCCAGCAGCATAACTGGAAACACCATATATTTT. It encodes CASSITGNTIYF.

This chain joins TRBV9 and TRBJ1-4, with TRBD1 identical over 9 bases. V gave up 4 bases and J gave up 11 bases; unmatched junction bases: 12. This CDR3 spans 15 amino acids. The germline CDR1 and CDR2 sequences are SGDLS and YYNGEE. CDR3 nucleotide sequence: TGTGCCAGCAGCAGGTCGGGACAGGGCTACCTGAAACTGTTTTTT. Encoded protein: CASSRSGQGYLKLFF. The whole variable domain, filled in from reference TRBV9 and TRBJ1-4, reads DSGVTQTPKHLITATGQRVTLRCSPRSGDLSVYWYQQSLDQGLQFLIQYYNGEERAKGNILERFSAQQFPDLHSELNLSSLELGDSALYFCASSRSGQGYLKLFFGSGTQLSVL.

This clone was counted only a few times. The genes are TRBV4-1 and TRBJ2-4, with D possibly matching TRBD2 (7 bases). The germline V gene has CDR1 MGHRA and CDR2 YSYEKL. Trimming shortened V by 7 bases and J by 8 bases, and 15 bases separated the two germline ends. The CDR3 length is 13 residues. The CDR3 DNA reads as TGCGCCAGCAAGGGGGGAGGGGTTGACATTCAGTACTTC. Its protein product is CASKGGGVDIQYF.

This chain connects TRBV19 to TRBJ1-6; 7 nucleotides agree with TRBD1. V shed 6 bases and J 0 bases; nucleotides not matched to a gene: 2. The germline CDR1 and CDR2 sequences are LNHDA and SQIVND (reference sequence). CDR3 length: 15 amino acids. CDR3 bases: TGTGCCAGTAGGGACAGGAGCTCCTATAATTCACCCCTCCACTTT. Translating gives CASRDRSSYNSPLHF.

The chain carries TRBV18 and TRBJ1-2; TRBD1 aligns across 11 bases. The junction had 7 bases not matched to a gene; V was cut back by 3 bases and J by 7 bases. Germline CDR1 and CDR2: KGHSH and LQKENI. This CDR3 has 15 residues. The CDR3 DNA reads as TGTGCCAGCTCACCTTCGAGGACAGGGGGCACTGGCTACACCTTC. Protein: CASSPSRTGGTGYTF.

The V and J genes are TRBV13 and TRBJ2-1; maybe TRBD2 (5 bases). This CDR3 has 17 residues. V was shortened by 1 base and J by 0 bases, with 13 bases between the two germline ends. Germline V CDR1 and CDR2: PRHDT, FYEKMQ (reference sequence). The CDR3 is CASSLDRADPSYNEQFF. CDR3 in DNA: TGTGCCAGCAGCTTAGACCGAGCGGACCCCTCCTACAATGAGCAGTTCTTC.

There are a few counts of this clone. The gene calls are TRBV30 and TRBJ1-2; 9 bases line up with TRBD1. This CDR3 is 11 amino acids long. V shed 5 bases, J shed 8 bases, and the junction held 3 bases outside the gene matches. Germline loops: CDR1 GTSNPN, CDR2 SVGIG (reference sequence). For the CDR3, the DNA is TGTGCCTGGGGACAGGGGTTGGGCTACACCTTC. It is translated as CAWGQGLGYTF.

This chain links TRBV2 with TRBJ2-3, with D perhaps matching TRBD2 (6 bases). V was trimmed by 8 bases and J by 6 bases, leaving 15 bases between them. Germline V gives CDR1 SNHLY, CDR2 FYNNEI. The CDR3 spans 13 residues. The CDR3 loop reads CASRSGVVDTQYF. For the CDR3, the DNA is TGTGCCAGCCGTTCGGGAGTGGTTGATACGCAGTATTTT.

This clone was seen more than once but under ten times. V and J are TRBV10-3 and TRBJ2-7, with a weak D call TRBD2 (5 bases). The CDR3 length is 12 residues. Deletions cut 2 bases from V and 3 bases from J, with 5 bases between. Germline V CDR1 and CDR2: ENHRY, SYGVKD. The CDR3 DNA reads TGTGCCATCAGTGAGGAGGGCTACGAGCAGTACTTC. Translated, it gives CAISEEGYEQYF.

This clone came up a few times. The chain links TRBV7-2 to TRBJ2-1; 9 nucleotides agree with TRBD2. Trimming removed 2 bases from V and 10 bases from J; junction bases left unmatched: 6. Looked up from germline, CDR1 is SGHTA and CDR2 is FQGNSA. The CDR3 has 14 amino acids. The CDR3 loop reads CASSLLGLASEQFF. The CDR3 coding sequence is TGTGCCAGCAGCTTACTGGGACTAGCATCCGAGCAGTTCTTC.

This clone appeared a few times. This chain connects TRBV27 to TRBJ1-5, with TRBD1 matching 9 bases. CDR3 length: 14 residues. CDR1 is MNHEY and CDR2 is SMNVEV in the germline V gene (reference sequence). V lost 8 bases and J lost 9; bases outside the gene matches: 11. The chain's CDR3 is CASRLGQGGTPQHF. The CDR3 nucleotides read TGTGCCAGCCGCTTGGGACAGGGTGGGACGCCCCAGCATTTT.

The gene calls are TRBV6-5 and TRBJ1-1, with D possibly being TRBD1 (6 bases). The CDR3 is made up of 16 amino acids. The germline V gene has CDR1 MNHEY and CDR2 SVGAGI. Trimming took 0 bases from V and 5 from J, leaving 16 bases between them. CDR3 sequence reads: CASSYSTGLGETEAFF. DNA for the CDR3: TGTGCCAGCAGTTACTCCACAGGGTTGGGGGAGACTGAAGCTTTCTTT.

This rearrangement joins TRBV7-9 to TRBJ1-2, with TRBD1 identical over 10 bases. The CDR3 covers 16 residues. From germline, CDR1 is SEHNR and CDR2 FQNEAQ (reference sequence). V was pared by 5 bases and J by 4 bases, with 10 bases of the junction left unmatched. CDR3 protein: CASSLAGTGETYGYTF. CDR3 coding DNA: TGTGCCAGCAGCCTCGCCGGGACAGGGGAGACCTATGGCTACACCTTC.

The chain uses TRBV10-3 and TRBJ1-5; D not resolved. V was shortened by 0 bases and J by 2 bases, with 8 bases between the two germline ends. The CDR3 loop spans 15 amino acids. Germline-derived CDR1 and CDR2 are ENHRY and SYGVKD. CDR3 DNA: TGTGCCATCAGTGAGTCAACAGTTGGCAATCAGCCCCAGCATTTT. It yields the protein CAISESTVGNQPQHF.

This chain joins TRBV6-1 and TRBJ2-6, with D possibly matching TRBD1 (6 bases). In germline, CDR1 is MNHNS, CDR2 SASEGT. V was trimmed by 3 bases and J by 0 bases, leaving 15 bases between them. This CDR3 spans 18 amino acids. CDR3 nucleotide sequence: TGTGCCAGCAGTGACCGCTACAGGGTGAACTCTGGGGCCAACGTCCTGACTTTC. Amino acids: CASSDRYRVNSGANVLTF.

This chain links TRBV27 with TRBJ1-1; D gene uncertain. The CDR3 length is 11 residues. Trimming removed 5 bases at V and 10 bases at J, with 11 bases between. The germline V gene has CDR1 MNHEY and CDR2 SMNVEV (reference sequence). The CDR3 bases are TGTGCCAGCAGTGGCCGACTTGGAGCTTTCTTT. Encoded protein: CASSGRLGAFF.

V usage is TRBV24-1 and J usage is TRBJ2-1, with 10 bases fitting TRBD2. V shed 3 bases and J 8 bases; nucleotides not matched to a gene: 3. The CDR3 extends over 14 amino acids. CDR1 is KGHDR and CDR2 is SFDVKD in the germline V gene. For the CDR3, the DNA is TGTGCCACCAGTGATGCTAGCGGGAGATATGAGCAGTTCTTC. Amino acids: CATSDASGRYEQFF.

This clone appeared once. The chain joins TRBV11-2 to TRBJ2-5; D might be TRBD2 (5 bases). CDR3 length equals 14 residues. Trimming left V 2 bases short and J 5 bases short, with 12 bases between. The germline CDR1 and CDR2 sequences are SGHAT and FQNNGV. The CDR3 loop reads CASSLNAGGETQYF. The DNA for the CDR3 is TGTGCCAGCAGCTTAAATGCTGGAGGCGAGACCCAGTACTTC.